A selection of T cell receptor beta chains follows, all from one sample in a study of blood T cells in healthy people across ages. MiXCR was run by TCRdb on the 5' RACE reads, yielding one entry per CDR3 protein. The sample consists of around 1.7 million distinct CDR3 sequences, approximately 28% of them appearing once. Sequencing was performed on blood. The receptors were sampled from a woman aged 30 to 39 in good health. The CDR3 runs from the conserved cysteine through the conserved F or W. A D gene is named only where the DNA matches it firmly. Size is stated for part of the rows, as once, few or many counts, or as a class when the clone is expanded.

CDR3 DNA: TGCGCCAGCAGCCGGAGGGACTACCGGGAACAAAAGAACCTGCATACGCAGTATTTT
CDR3 protein: CASSRRDYREQKNLHTQYF
V gene: TRBV4-1
clone size: few
D gene: TRBD2
J gene: TRBJ2-3

CDR3 DNA: TGTGCCAGTAGTATAGTTGGGGCGACAGTTGGGTCCTACAATGAGCAGTTCTTC
CDR3 protein: CASSIVGATVGSYNEQFF
V gene: TRBV19
clone size: NA
D gene: NA
J gene: TRBJ2-1

CDR3 DNA: TGTGCCACCAGGGGGGGAGGTGCGACAGATACGCAGTATTTT
CDR3 protein: CATRGGGATDTQYF
V gene: TRBV7-2
clone size: NA
D gene: NA
J gene: TRBJ2-3

CDR3 DNA: TGCGCCAGCGGCGGTAGCGGGCTAGAGACCCAGTACTTC
CDR3 protein: CASGGSGLETQYF
V gene: TRBV5-1
clone size: few
D gene: TRBD2
J gene: TRBJ2-5

CDR3 DNA: TGTGCCAGCAGTTTACCCCCAGGTGGGGAGAGGGTGAATCAGCCCCAGCATTTT
CDR3 protein: CASSLPPGGERVNQPQHF
V gene: TRBV12-3/TRBV12-4
clone size: NA
D gene: NA
J gene: TRBJ1-5

CDR3 DNA: TGTGCCAGCAGTGGATTCCAGGGGAGTTCCACAGATACGCAGTATTTT
CDR3 protein: CASSGFQGSSTDTQYF
V gene: TRBV6-4
clone size: many
D gene: NA
J gene: TRBJ2-3

CDR3 DNA: TGTGCCAGCAGTTTAGACAGGTTCGATGGCTACACCTTC
CDR3 protein: CASSLDRFDGYTF
V gene: TRBV6-5
clone size: few
D gene: NA
J gene: TRBJ1-2

CDR3 DNA: TGTGCCAGCAGTTTAGAGACGAGCGGGAGGGCCGGCAATGAGCAGTTCTTC
CDR3 protein: CASSLETSGRAGNEQFF
V gene: TRBV12-3/TRBV12-4
clone size: NA
D gene: TRBD2
J gene: TRBJ2-1

CDR3 DNA: TGTGCCAGCAGCCGAAACTCAGGGAATAATTCACCCCTCCACTTT
CDR3 protein: CASSRNSGNNSPLHF
V gene: TRBV7-9
clone size: NA
D gene: NA
J gene: TRBJ1-6

CDR3 DNA: TGTGCCAGTACAGGGGGGAGAAATCAGCCCCAGCATTTT
CDR3 protein: CASTGGRNQPQHF
V gene: TRBV2
clone size: few
D gene: TRBD1
J gene: TRBJ1-5

CDR3 DNA: TGTGCCAGCAATCTAGACGCGAGACACACGAACACTGAAGCTTTCTTT
CDR3 protein: CASNLDARHTNTEAFF
V gene: TRBV12-3/TRBV12-4
clone size: NA
D gene: NA
J gene: TRBJ1-1

CDR3 DNA: TGCGCCAGCAGCTTAGGACTGGGAGGACAAGAGACCCAGTACTTC
CDR3 protein: CASSLGLGGQETQYF
V gene: TRBV5-1
clone size: few
D gene: NA
J gene: TRBJ2-5

CDR3 DNA: TGTGCCAGCACCGTGACGGGAGTAATTGCAGATACGCAGTATTTT
CDR3 protein: CASTVTGVIADTQYF
V gene: TRBV12-3/TRBV12-4
clone size: few
D gene: NA
J gene: TRBJ2-3

CDR3 DNA: TGTGCCAGCAGTTTAGTCCAGAGGGATCAGCCCCAGCATTTT
CDR3 protein: CASSLVQRDQPQHF
V gene: TRBV28
clone size: NA
D gene: NA
J gene: TRBJ1-5

CDR3 DNA: TGTGCCAGCAGTTACCGTCGGGACGCAAATACAGCAACCAATGAGCAGTACTTC
CDR3 protein: CASSYRRDANTATNEQYF
V gene: TRBV6-5
clone size: NA
D gene: NA
J gene: TRBJ2-4

CDR3 DNA: TGTGCCAGCAGTTTAGGGGACAGGGGTAATTCACCCCTCCACTTT
CDR3 protein: CASSLGDRGNSPLHF
V gene: TRBV12-3/TRBV12-4
clone size: NA
D gene: TRBD1
J gene: TRBJ1-6

CDR3 DNA: TGTGCCAGCAGTTTCATGTCCGAAGAGACCCAGTACTTC
CDR3 protein: CASSFMSEETQYF
V gene: TRBV12-3/TRBV12-4
clone size: few
D gene: NA
J gene: TRBJ2-5

CDR3 DNA: TGCAGTGCTAGAGATCCCGGAAGGGGGAGCACTGAAGCTTTCTTT
CDR3 protein: CSARDPGRGSTEAFF
V gene: TRBV20-1
clone size: NA
D gene: NA
J gene: TRBJ1-1

CDR3 DNA: TGTGCCAGCAGCCGGGACAGTTATCAAGATACGCAGTATTTT
CDR3 protein: CASSRDSYQDTQYF
V gene: TRBV2
clone size: NA
D gene: TRBD1
J gene: TRBJ2-3

CDR3 DNA: TGTGCCAGCAGGAAACTAGCGGGGGGTGGCAATGAGCAGTTCTTC
CDR3 protein: CASRKLAGGGNEQFF
V gene: TRBV6-5
clone size: NA
D gene: TRBD2
J gene: TRBJ2-1

CDR3 DNA: TGTGCCAGCACCCAGTTCCCAACTAATGAAAAACTGTTTTTT
CDR3 protein: CASTQFPTNEKLFF
V gene: TRBV12-3/TRBV12-4
clone size: few
D gene: NA
J gene: TRBJ1-4

CDR3 DNA: TGTGCCAGCAGCTTCCTCGGTACTAGCACAGATGCGCAGTATTTT
CDR3 protein: CASSFLGTSTDAQYF
V gene: TRBV7-2
clone size: NA
D gene: NA
J gene: TRBJ2-3

CDR3 DNA: TGTGCCAGCAACAATAAAACAGGGGTCCGGGAGCTGTTTTTT
CDR3 protein: CASNNKTGVRELFF
V gene: TRBV5-6
clone size: once
D gene: TRBD1
J gene: TRBJ2-2

CDR3 DNA: TGCAGTGCTAGAGATCTCGACAGGGGGAGGGGTGAGCAGTTCTTC
CDR3 protein: CSARDLDRGRGEQFF
V gene: TRBV20-1
clone size: few
D gene: TRBD1
J gene: TRBJ2-1

CDR3 DNA: TGCAGTTCTAGGGGGCGGGGACAGCCCCAGCATTTT
CDR3 protein: CSSRGRGQPQHF
V gene: TRBV20-1
clone size: NA
D gene: TRBD1
J gene: TRBJ1-5

CDR3 DNA: TGCAGTGCTAGAGATTCGACTAGCGGGGGGACCCAACTAAAGTACGAGCAGTACTTC
CDR3 protein: CSARDSTSGGTQLKYEQYF
V gene: TRBV20-1
clone size: NA
D gene: TRBD2
J gene: TRBJ2-7

CDR3 DNA: TGTGCCAGCAGCCCGCCGTCTTTAGAGACCCGGTACTTC
CDR3 protein: CASSPPSLETRYF
V gene: TRBV7-6
clone size: NA
D gene: NA
J gene: TRBJ2-5

CDR3 DNA: TGTGCCAGCCACCTAACCGGGGAGTCATATAGCAATCAGCCCCAGCATTTT
CDR3 protein: CASHLTGESYSNQPQHF
V gene: TRBV7-2
clone size: NA
D gene: NA
J gene: TRBJ1-5

CDR3 DNA: TGCGCCAGCAGGAGGCGGGGGGGAGAAGGTGAGCAGTTCTTC
CDR3 protein: CASRRRGGEGEQFF
V gene: TRBV5-1
clone size: few
D gene: TRBD2
J gene: TRBJ2-1

CDR3 DNA: TGCAGTGCTAAACTCCGGGACAGGGTACACGAGCAGTACTTC
CDR3 protein: CSAKLRDRVHEQYF
V gene: TRBV20-1
clone size: many
D gene: TRBD1
J gene: TRBJ2-7

CDR3 DNA: TGCGCCAGCACTCAAACAGGGGGCGGCACTGAAGCTTTCTTT
CDR3 protein: CASTQTGGGTEAFF
V gene: TRBV4-1
clone size: few
D gene: TRBD1
J gene: TRBJ1-1

CDR3 DNA: TGTGCCAGCAGCCGGGGGGGGACAGAGGCGATCCAGACCCAGTACTTC
CDR3 protein: CASSRGGTEAIQTQYF
V gene: TRBV28
clone size: NA
D gene: NA
J gene: TRBJ2-5